There are a few counts of the clone carrying this T cell receptor (beta chain). As yet, its antigen is unknown. The data belong to a study of blood T cells in healthy people across ages. Trimming removed 2 bases from V and 7 bases from J, with 22 bases in between. The CDR3 is 16 amino acids. Per germline, CDR1 DFQATT and CDR2 SNEGSKA (reference sequence). Findings of the study overall: A strong correlation was seen between TCR beta diversity and naive T cell percentage.

Through a sample-barcoded 5' primer and a J-beta primer mix, a second PCR was run for about 7 to 12 cycles. Each of the samples gave a minimum of 2.5 million paired-end reads that contained CDR3. TCRdb re-called the 5' RACE reads with MiXCR, one entry per CDR3 protein. The table shows roughly 1.5 million distinct CDR3 sequences, with approximately 42% occurring only once. The source of this sequence is a woman aged 18-30 years in good health. Input material: blood. V and J are TRBV20-1 and TRBJ2-3; D is perhaps TRBD1 or TRBD2 (5 bases each). CDR3 amino acids: CSARRTGPIAPNTQYF. In DNA form, the CDR3 reads TGCAGTGCTAGACGGACGGGGCCCATCGCCCCAAATACGCAGTATTTT.